This TCR beta chain was documented in a study of cytomegalovirus exposure and HLA in healthy donors. The study, taken as a whole, reports: Three chains linked to CMV were shown in vitro to be specific for CMV antigens. What was likely a sequencing artifact was a cluster of highly shared sequence variants. In terms of immune exposure information, only CMV serostatus was available. In a later analysis, TCR beta V- and J-gene trimming showed a link to a missense DCLRE1C variant.

This PCR relied on a set of 60 Vbeta primers and 13 Jbeta primers. Only in-frame clones appear in the TCRdb table, and some are missing; sequencing was by immunoSEQ multiplex PCR. The table shows roughly 220,000 clones, with about 81% occurring only once. This clone was detected only once. The antigen is unknown. The trim removed 8 bases at V and 5 bases at J, leaving 14 bases unmatched. CDR1 is SNHLY, CDR2 FYNNEI, per germline. The CDR3 runs 15 residues. The source is a woman in her thirties or forties in good health and CMV-seronegative. Sample: PBMCs. This chain joins TRBV2 and TRBJ1-1; 7 nucleotides line up with TRBD1. This chain's CDR3 is CASVAGTVGWTEAFF. CDR3 DNA: TGTGCCAGCGTGGCGGGGACAGTTGGTTGGACTGAAGCTTTCTTT.